The rows below give T cell receptor beta chains drawn from one sample of a study of beta chain features in type 1 diabetes. Here immunoSEQ multiplex PCR was the method, and the copy in TCRdb shows in-frame clones only, minus some. The sample consists of hundreds of thousands of clones, approximately 30% of them appearing once. The sample taken for sequencing was naive CD4+ T cells from blood. Every receptor here comes from a man aged 18 to 30 in good health. CDR3s include the opening cysteine and the closing phenylalanine or tryptophan. The D gene is left open where the match is weak. Rows may omit the clone size; those that give it use once, few, many or a size class.

>TRBV30|-|-|TRBJ1-2
CAWMRATVYGYTF
TGTGCCTGGATGCGCGCGACTGTCTATGGCTACACCTTC
>TRBV25-1|few|TRBD2|TRBJ2-1
CASSLAGAPYNEQFF
TGTGCCAGCAGTCTAGCGGGAGCACCCTACAATGAGCAGTTCTTC
>TRBV5-1|-|TRBD2|TRBJ2-7
CASSEVAGGAEQYF
TGCGCCAGCAGTGAGGTTGCGGGAGGAGCCGAGCAGTACTTC
>TRBV30|few|-|TRBJ2-5
CAWSVRGVQETQYF
TGTGCCTGGAGTGTACGCGGGGTTCAAGAGACCCAGTACTTC
>TRBV28|few|-|TRBJ2-5
CASSPATWETQYF
TGTGCCAGCAGCCCGGCAACTTGGGAGACCCAGTACTTC
>TRBV5-4|few|TRBD1|TRBJ2-5
CASSAAGTAQETQYF
TGTGCCAGCAGCGCGGCCGGGACAGCACAAGAGACCCAGTACTTC
>TRBV5-4|-|TRBD2|TRBJ2-3
CASSLGVGREGRSDTQYF
TGTGCCAGCAGCTTGGGGGTCGGACGGGAGGGCCGTTCAGATACGCAGTATTTT
>TRBV15|-|-|TRBJ2-5
CATSRKYTLPRETQYF
TGTGCCACCAGCAGAAAATACACCTTACCCAGGGAGACCCAGTACTTC
>TRBV9|-|-|TRBJ2-2
CASSVDQGTGELFF
TGTGCCAGCAGCGTAGATCAGGGAACCGGGGAGCTGTTTTTT
>TRBV15|-|-|TRBJ2-1
CATSRVPGTFAFF
TGTGCCACCAGCAGAGTTCCCGGGACATTCGCGTTCTTC
>TRBV30|few|TRBD1|TRBJ1-1
CAWSSTGSRNTEAFF
TGTGCCTGGAGTTCGACAGGGAGTAGGAACACTGAAGCTTTCTTT
>TRBV7-9|-|TRBD1|TRBJ2-1
CASSLWPGTGSWNEQFF
TGTGCCAGCAGCTTATGGCCAGGGACAGGGTCGTGGAATGAGCAGTTCTTC
>TRBV30|-|-|TRBJ1-5
CAWSRVGVYNQPQHF
TGTGCCTGGAGCAGAGTAGGGGTGTACAATCAGCCCCAGCATTTT
>TRBV15|few|-|TRBJ1-4
CATSPQGVSEKLFF
TGTGCCACCAGCCCCCAGGGCGTGAGTGAAAAACTGTTTTTT
>TRBV7-3|-|-|TRBJ2-7
CASSLQRVPSYEQYF
TGTGCCAGCAGCTTACAGCGGGTACCCTCCTACGAGCAGTACTTC
>TRBV5-1|few|-|TRBJ2-1
CASSLLIGENEQFF
TGCGCCAGCAGCTTGCTTATAGGCGAGAATGAGCAGTTCTTC
>TRBV7-9|-|TRBD2|TRBJ2-1
CASNPAQREGEQFF
TGTGCCAGCAACCCCGCCCAGCGGGAGGGTGAGCAGTTCTTC
>TRBV10-3|-|TRBD2|TRBJ2-5
CAISRLAGGPGETQYF
TGTGCCATCAGCCGGCTAGCGGGAGGGCCTGGCGAGACCCAGTACTTC
>TRBV4-3|-|TRBD2|TRBJ2-1
CASSRERDGYNEQFF
TGCGCCAGCAGCCGGGAGCGGGACGGTTACAATGAGCAGTTCTTC
>TRBV14|-|-|TRBJ2-7
CASSQLAQSSYEQYF
TGTGCCAGCAGCCAACTAGCCCAGAGCTCCTACGAGCAGTACTTC
>TRBV7-2|-|-|TRBJ2-5
CASSFRLSQETQYF
TGTGCCAGCAGCTTTAGGCTGTCACAAGAGACCCAGTACTTC
>TRBV2|-|-|TRBJ1-1
CASSEYLKAFF
TGTGCCAGCAGTGAATACTTAAAAGCTTTCTTT
>TRBV6-1|-|TRBD2|TRBJ2-3
CASRGLAGAGDTQYF
TGTGCCAGCAGGGGACTAGCGGGGGCCGGAGATACGCAGTATTTT
>TRBV4-1|-|-|TRBJ1-5
CASSPNQGHQPQHF
TGCGCCAGCAGCCCGAATCAAGGACATCAGCCCCAGCATTTT
>TRBV5-6|-|-|TRBJ1-2
CASSPGTIHGYTF
TGTGCCAGCAGCCCAGGGACAATTCATGGCTACACCTTC
>TRBV5-1|-|-|TRBJ2-7
CASSPEGPSYEQYF
TGCGCCAGCAGCCCTGAGGGGCCCTCCTACGAGCAGTACTTC
>TRBV7-9|-|-|TRBJ2-7
CASSLAIWGNEQYF
TGTGCCAGCAGCTTGGCTATTTGGGGCAATGAGCAGTACTTC
>TRBV10-3|-|TRBD2|TRBJ2-1
CAIMDTGGPSGIISYNEQFF
TGTGCCATCATGGACACGGGGGGCCCTAGCGGGATTATCTCCTACAATGAGCAGTTCTTC
>TRBV4-1|-|TRBD2|TRBJ2-1
CASSHRLPGTSGYNEQFF
TGCGCCAGCAGCCATAGACTACCCGGGACTAGCGGATACAATGAGCAGTTCTTC
>TRBV30|-|TRBD2|TRBJ2-7
CAWRLAGGSEQYF
TGTGCCTGGAGACTAGCGGGAGGTTCCGAGCAGTACTTC
>TRBV5-6|-|-|TRBJ1-2
CASSLDGYRGYTF
TGTGCCAGCAGCCTGGACGGGTACCGTGGCTACACCTTC
>TRBV9|few|-|TRBJ1-2
CASSVAGVGYTF
TGTGCCAGCAGCGTAGCGGGGGTTGGCTACACCTTC
>TRBV28|-|TRBD2|TRBJ2-7
CASSLLAGSSYEQYF
TGTGCCAGCAGTTTACTAGCGGGGAGCTCCTACGAGCAGTACTTC
>TRBV25-1|few|TRBD1|TRBJ2-1
CASSGVRRQGIYYNEQFF
TGTGCCAGCAGTGGGGTCCGGAGACAGGGTATCTATTACAATGAGCAGTTCTTC
>TRBV30|-|-|TRBJ1-2
CAWTPGPPRYGYTF
TGTGCCTGGACACCGGGCCCACCGCGCTATGGCTACACCTTC
>TRBV30|few|-|TRBJ2-3
CAWSVGALLGAQYF
TGTGCCTGGAGTGTAGGAGCGCTCCTGGGGGCGCAGTATTTT
>TRBV7-9|-|-|TRBJ2-7
CASSLIGRGYEQYF
TGTGCCAGCAGCTTAATAGGCAGGGGATACGAGCAGTACTTC
>TRBV4-3|-|TRBD2|TRBJ2-3
CASSPSGLAEYTDTQYF
TGCGCCAGCAGCCCATCAGGACTAGCGGAGTACACAGATACGCAGTATTTT
>TRBV29-1|-|TRBD2|TRBJ2-5
CSVKLAGVRETQYF
TGCAGCGTTAAGCTAGCGGGAGTCCGAGAGACCCAGTACTTC
>TRBV5-6|few|-|TRBJ2-1
CASSLDLLYNEQFF
TGTGCCAGCAGCTTGGACCTACTATACAATGAGCAGTTCTTC
>TRBV25-1|-|TRBD1|TRBJ1-2
CASSRQGVGYTF
TGTGCCAGCAGCCGACAGGGTGTCGGCTACACCTTC
>TRBV7-9|-|-|TRBJ2-7
CASSPHLDTYEQYF
TGTGCCAGCAGCCCCCACCTGGACACCTACGAGCAGTACTTC
>TRBV7-6|-|-|TRBJ1-1
CASRDSLSMNTEAFF
TGTGCCAGCAGGGACAGCTTATCTATGAACACTGAAGCTTTCTTT
>TRBV30|-|-|TRBJ2-7
CAWRHSSYEQYF
TGTGCCTGGAGGCACAGCTCCTACGAGCAGTACTTC
>TRBV5-6|-|-|TRBJ2-6
CASSAAGSGANVLTF
TGTGCCAGCAGCGCCGCAGGCTCTGGGGCCAACGTCCTGACTTTC